This TCR beta chain emerged from a study of response to subunit inactivated influenza vaccine. The length of the CDR3 is 14 residues. V gave up 4 bases and J gave up 4 bases, with 14 bases separating them. CDR1 and CDR2 from the germline V gene are SQVTM and ANQGSEA. This clonotype has ten or more counts. Antigen specificity is unknown. Findings and caveats of the study: Only a handful of new T cells, the authors suggested, are recruited with each seasonal influenza vaccination.

In TCRdb, the RT-PCR reads were re-called with MiXCR into one record per CDR3 protein. Of roughly 650,000 distinct CDR3 sequences in the sample, 15% to 17% were seen once. The sample here was PBMCs from blood, taken 11 to 12 days after vaccination. The gene calls are TRBV29-1 and TRBJ1-5; TRBD1 is a possible D gene (6 bases). The sequence came from a man aged 45 to 65 who received an inactivated influenza vaccine. CDR3 region: CSVVSGDGNQPQHF. The CDR3 bases are TGCAGCGTTGTTTCAGGGGATGGGAATCAGCCCCAGCATTTT.